The 22 T cell receptor beta chains given below trace back to one sample, sequenced in a study of blood T cell repertoires in COVID-19. The assay was immunoSEQ multiplex PCR, and TCRdb's table has in-frame clones only and misses some. This table holds fewer than 200,000 clones, roughly 80% found once. Sequenced: PBMCs or T cells enriched from blood (not recorded which). The receptors stem from a woman between 35 and 50 years old with acute COVID-19.

This rearrangement joins TRBV6-2 or TRBV6-3 to TRBJ2-3; the match to TRBD2 covers 12 bases. Germline lookup yields CDR1 MNHEY and CDR2 SVGEGT. Germline trimming cut 5 bases from V and 0 bases from J; bases unmatched to any gene: 15. The CDR3 is made up of 20 amino acids. The CDR3 region has the DNA TGTGCCAGCAGTCAAGACGGACTAGCGGGAAGTCCCACTAGCACAGATACGCAGTATTTT. It translates to CASSQDGLAGSPTSTDTQYF.

The V and J genes are TRBV2 and TRBJ2-3; 8 positions agree with TRBD1. The V gene's germline CDR1 is SNHLY and CDR2 FYNNEI. The CDR3 runs 15 residues. V lost 6 bases and J lost 0; bases outside the gene matches: 5. In DNA form, the CDR3 reads TGTGCCAGCAGGAGACAGGGGCAAAGCACAGATACGCAGTATTTT. Translation: CASRRQGQSTDTQYF. Full variable domain (outside the CDR3, taken from reference TRBV2 and TRBJ2-3): EPEVTQTPSHQVTQMGQEVILRCVPISNHLYFYWYRQILGQKVEFLVSFYNNEISEKSEIFDDQFSVERPDGSNFTLKIRSTKLEDSAMYFCASRRQGQSTDTQYFGPGTRLTVL.

J is TRBJ2-4 and V is TRBV5-1; 7 nucleotides align to TRBD1. V shed 2 bases, J shed 2 bases, and the junction held 7 bases outside the gene matches. CDR1 and CDR2 from the germline V gene are SGHRS and YFSETQ. The CDR3 totals 16 residues. The CDR3 nucleotides read TGCGCCAGCAGCTTCGAGGGGGCGGCGACCAAAAACATTCAGTACTTC. It codes for CASSFEGAATKNIQYF.

The chain employs TRBV18 and TRBJ1-1; possible D gene TRBD1, 5 bases. The CDR3 is 16 amino acids. Germline V gene data show CDR1 as KGHSH and CDR2 as LQKENI. Trimming shortened V by 9 bases and J by 0 bases, and 20 bases separated the two germline ends. CDR3 residues: CASRIDRGFMNTEAFF. DNA of the CDR3: TGTGCCAGTCGCATAGACAGAGGATTCATGAACACTGAAGCTTTCTTT.

On this clone: Additional DNA sequences in this sample encode the identical CDR3. V usage is TRBV7-3 and J usage is TRBJ1-1; 7 nucleotides match TRBD1. The germline CDR1 and CDR2 sequences are SGHTA and FQGTGA. The CDR3 extends over 14 amino acids. Losses at the gene ends were 0 bases for V and 2 bases for J; bases not matched to a gene: 0. The CDR3 is CASSLTGGNTEAFF. CDR3 coding DNA: TGTGCCAGCAGCTTAACAGGGGGCAACACTGAAGCTTTCTTT.

The chain uses TRBV23-1 and TRBJ2-1, with 9 bases lining up with TRBD1. TRBV23-1 is noted as an ORF with a role that remains uncertain. The V and J ends lost 4 bases and 6 bases, in that order; junction bases with no gene match: 10. The CDR3 has 16 amino acids. The CDR3: CASSPRTGEEFNEQFF. In DNA form, the CDR3 reads TGCGCCAGCAGTCCTCGGACAGGGGAGGAATTCAATGAGCAGTTCTTC.

The J gene is TRBJ2-3, the V gene TRBV13; the D gene is possibly TRBD1 (5 bases). Germline V gene lookup returns CDR1 PRHDT and CDR2 FYEKMQ (reference sequence). This CDR3 comprises 18 residues. The germline V and J ends were trimmed by 4 bases and 0 bases, with 20 bases remaining between them. The CDR3 DNA sequence: TGTGCCAGCAGCTCCGCCTCAGGGCTCCGCGCTAGCACAGATACGCAGTATTTT. It is translated as CASSSASGLRASTDTQYF.

The V gene is TRBV6-5, the J gene TRBJ1-3; D is unclear. CDR3 length: 15 amino acids. Germline loops: CDR1 MNHEY, CDR2 SVGAGI. V shed 0 bases and J shed 4 bases, with 10 bases lying between them. CDR3 in DNA: TGTGCCAGCAGTTACTCTTTAATGGCCGGAAACACCATATATTTT. It translates to CASSYSLMAGNTIYF.

The rearrangement uses TRBV28 and TRBJ1-1; TRBD1 might be the D (5 bases). This CDR3 has 15 amino acids. CDR1 is MDHEN and CDR2 is SYDVKM in the germline V gene. Trimming took off 4 bases at V and 6 bases at J, with 18 bases between the two ends. The CDR3 is CASSSRDAGKAEAFF. The CDR3 coding sequence is TGTGCCAGCAGTTCCCGGGACGCGGGGAAGGCTGAAGCTTTCTTT.

This clone was counted a single time. This chain uses TRBV6-6 with TRBJ1-3; possibly TRBD1 for D (5 bases). V lost 5 bases, J lost 0 bases, and 17 bases lay in between. CDR3 size: 17 residues. Germline V gene lookup returns CDR1 MNHNY and CDR2 SVGAGI (reference sequence). The CDR3: CASSPLGTPGSGNTIYF. CDR3 DNA: TGTGCCAGCAGTCCCCTCGGGACTCCCGGCTCTGGAAACACCATATATTTT.

This chain joins TRBV10-2 and TRBJ2-7; 10 positions match TRBD2. Germline values: CDR1 WSHSY, CDR2 SAAADI. This CDR3 is 15 amino acids long. With V trimmed by 1 base and J by 3 bases, 3 bases remained unmatched. CDR3 DNA: TGCGCCAGCAGTGAGTGGGGGACTAGCGACTACGAGCAGTACGTC. It translates to CASSEWGTSDYEQYV.

This rearrangement joins TRBV9 to TRBJ1-5, with unresolved D. Trimming took off 3 bases at V and 2 bases at J, with 12 bases between the two ends. Germline CDR1 is SGDLS and CDR2 is YYNGEE. The CDR3 length is 15 residues. This chain's CDR3 is CASSALRRGNQPQHF. The CDR3 nucleotides read TGTGCCAGCAGCGCCCTCCGGAGGGGCAATCAGCCCCAGCATTTT. Full variable domain (rest looked up from reference TRBV9 and TRBJ1-5): DSGVTQTPKHLITATGQRVTLRCSPRSGDLSVYWYQQSLDQGLQFLIQYYNGEERAKGNILERFSAQQFPDLHSELNLSSLELGDSALYFCASSALRRGNQPQHFGDGTRLSIL.

In its sample, this clone was seen a few times. The CDR3 nucleotides are TGTGCCAGCAGTTCTAACAGGGGAACTAATGAAAAACTGTTTTTT. Protein: CASSSNRGTNEKLFF. The chain combines TRBV6-5 with TRBJ1-4; TRBD1 matches 7 bases. The CDR3 has 15 residues. Trimming cost V 4 bases and J 1 base; bases outside gene matches: 3. Germline V gene sequence: CDR1 MNHEY, CDR2 SVGAGI.

This chain uses TRBV27 with TRBJ2-4, with 14 bases fitting TRBD2. J lost 0 bases, V lost 5 bases, and 12 bases had no gene match. This CDR3 contains 20 residues. The germline CDR1 and CDR2 sequences are MNHEY and SMNVEV (reference sequence). The CDR3 reads CASSAGLAGGSTLAKNIQYF. The CDR3 DNA sequence: TGTGCCAGCAGTGCCGGACTAGCGGGAGGCTCAACTCTAGCCAAAAACATTCAGTACTTC.

This clone was found once. The rearrangement links TRBV3-1 (or the pseudogene TRBV3-2) to TRBJ1-2, with 7 bases lining up with TRBD1. CDR1 and CDR2 (germline): LGHDT, YNNKEL (reference sequence). V lost 0 bases and J lost 4; bases outside the gene matches: 8. The CDR3 sequence is 16 residues long. Here the CDR3 reads CASSQDIEGALYGYTF. CDR3 DNA sequence: TGTGCCAGCAGCCAAGATATTGAGGGGGCTCTCTATGGCTACACCTTC.

This clone has just a few counts. The chain joins TRBV2 to TRBJ1-4; tentatively, D is TRBD1 (6 bases). The V and J ends lost 4 bases and 8 bases respectively, with 20 bases between them. The CDR3 sequence is 16 residues long. Germline V gives CDR1 SNHLY, CDR2 FYNNEI. The CDR3 loop is CASSALSGGVREKLFF. CDR3 nucleotide sequence: TGTGCCAGCAGTGCTCTCAGTGGGGGCGTGCGGGAAAAACTGTTTTTT.

This clone was found a few times. The chain uses TRBV5-1 and TRBJ2-1; a weak D match, TRBD2 (6 bases). V dropped 3 bases and J dropped 1 base, with 11 bases sitting between them. The CDR3 sequence is 15 residues long. Germline V gene lookup returns CDR1 SGHRS and CDR2 YFSETQ. CDR3 residues: CASSSSGQSYNEQFF. DNA for the CDR3: TGCGCCAGCAGCTCCAGCGGGCAATCCTACAATGAGCAGTTCTTC.

V and J are TRBV7-9 and TRBJ2-1; a weak D match, TRBD1 (5 bases). The CDR3 covers 14 residues. Germline CDR1 reads SEHNR; CDR2 reads FQNEAQ (reference sequence). Trimming took off 5 bases at V and 8 bases at J, with 16 bases between the two ends. CDR3 loop: CASSLGRQGDEQFF. As DNA, the CDR3 is TGTGCCAGCAGCCTAGGACGACAAGGGGATGAGCAGTTCTTC.

This chain uses TRBV27 with TRBJ1-2, with 8 positions matching TRBD1. CDR1 MNHEY and CDR2 SMNVEV come from the germline V gene (reference sequence). The CDR3 loop spans 15 amino acids. With 5 bases clipped from V and 4 bases from J, the junction kept 9 bases outside the gene matches. This chain's CDR3 is CASSTQGGWAYGYTF. In DNA, the CDR3 is TGTGCCAGCAGTACACAGGGGGGGTGGGCCTATGGCTACACCTTC.

J is TRBJ1-1 and V is TRBV2, with D possibly TRBD1 on 5 matching bases. The CDR3 length is 13 residues. From germline, CDR1 is SNHLY and CDR2 FYNNEI. V lost 6 bases and J 1 base, leaving 9 bases between the germline ends. The CDR3 DNA sequence: TGTGCCAGCAGCAGGGAGGGGAACACTGAAGCTTTCTTT. This encodes CASSREGNTEAFF.

The chain links TRBV29-1 to TRBJ1-2; perhaps TRBD1 as D (6 bases). The ends were cut back, 3 bases at V and 4 bases at J, with 12 bases in the middle. Per the germline V gene, CDR1 is SQVTM and CDR2 is ANQGSEA. This CDR3 region has 13 residues. CDR3 sequence reads: CSVDPGQSYGYTF. As DNA, the CDR3 is TGCAGCGTTGACCCCGGACAGAGCTATGGCTACACCTTC.

This chain connects TRBV5-1 to TRBJ1-2; 10 nucleotides align to TRBD1. The J segment lost 8 bases and the V segment lost 0 bases, leaving 16 bases of the junction unmatched. The CDR3 is made up of 18 amino acids. CDR1 and CDR2 from the germline V gene are SGHRS and YFSETQ. The CDR3 region has the DNA TGCGCCAGCAGCTTGGCGGGCCCGGCGGGACAGGGGAGAAACGGCTACACCTTC. Encoded protein: CASSLAGPAGQGRNGYTF.